The entry below gives a single TCR beta chain sequence along with its context. These data originate in a study of blood T cell repertoires in COVID-19. Whole-study context: Researchers got acute and convalescent COVID-19 samples from the United States, Italy and Spain. The analysed material was cDNA or gDNA that came from T cells, B-cell-depleted T cells, or PBMCs.

V trimming: 2 bases; J trimming: 2 bases; junction bases outside the gene matches: 16. Per the germline V gene, CDR1 is WNHNN and CDR2 is SYGVQD (reference sequence). The CDR3 consists of 20 residues. Under the authors' procedure: The authors estimated nucleated cell counts from reference gene primer amplification. Some clones are missing from TCRdb's copy, which holds only in-frame ones; the method was immunoSEQ multiplex PCR. V and J calls and clone size are as listed in that table; D and trimming were resolved from the DNA. The sample has fewer than 150,000 clones, roughly 80% seen once. The sample was peripheral blood. The receptor comes from a man over 45 with acute or convalescent COVID-19. The V call is TRBV10-1, the J call TRBJ1-5; 9 bases match TRBD1. CDR3 sequence reads: CASSEQGAGTGFSGNQPQHF. CDR3 coding DNA: TGCGCCAGCAGTGAGCAAGGTGCGGGGACAGGGTTTTCTGGCAATCAGCCCCAGCATTTT.